The entry below describes one TCR beta chain. Its antigen is undetermined. Sorting defined conventional CD4 T cells as CD4+CD127+. In the original processing: Pooled conventional T cells gave about 1x10^5 patient and approximately 1.3x10^5 donor TCRbeta sequences. Produced via immunoSEQ multiplex PCR; TCRdb's table is partial and in-frame only. V, J and clone size derive from that table, while D and trimming were established from the DNA sequence. The sample includes about 23,000 clones, roughly 97% seen only once; the top ten take 0.15% to 0.2%. This sample is drawn from a study of B cell selection in AIRE deficiency. The study's findings and limits: TCRbeta-only data showed about 35% of shared healthy Treg sequences in healthy Tconv. Around a third of healthy-donor shared Treg TCRbeta sequences appeared in patient Tconv cells.

The specimen sequenced was conventional CD4+ T cells sorted from PBMCs. The sequence was obtained from a human donor with AIRE deficiency.

The chain's CDR3 is CASRGLAPDTQYF. The CDR3 region has the DNA TGTGCCAGCAGGGGACTAGCGCCGGATACGCAGTATTTT. V usage is TRBV6-5 and J usage is TRBJ2-3, with TRBD2 identical over 10 bases. CDR1 MNHEY and CDR2 SVGAGI come from the germline V gene. The V gene end was trimmed by 6 bases and the J gene end by 6 bases; junction bases not matched to a gene: 3. The length of the CDR3 is 13 residues.